This T cell receptor beta chain was recorded in a study of glioma-infiltrating T cells after dendritic cell vaccination. For the study at large: Monocyte-derived dendritic cells, cultured 7 to 8 days with IL-4 and GM-CSF, were pulsed with autologous tumor lysate.

Study results and limitations: Complete blood and tumor specimen sets were limited to few patients.

With 3 bases clipped from V and 11 bases from J, the junction kept 6 bases outside the gene matches. The CDR3 is 12 amino acids. CDR1 and CDR2 from the germline V gene are MNHNS and SASEGT. The primer mix had 60 V beta and 13 J beta primers. Some clones are missing from TCRdb's copy, which holds only in-frame ones; the method was immunoSEQ multiplex PCR. This sample has more than 95,000 clones, with 85% to 90% found just once. Time point here: after dendritic cell vaccination, including at tumor progression/relapse. A note on this clone: What it binds is unknown.

The chain recombines TRBV6-1 with TRBJ2-5; the match to TRBD2 covers 7 bases. Sequenced material: blood, taken after dendritic cell vaccination. The TCR originated in a human donor with glioblastoma. CDR3 in amino acids: CASSEGLLGQYF. CDR3 sequence (DNA): TGTGCCAGCAGTGAGGGACTACTGGGGCAGTACTTC.